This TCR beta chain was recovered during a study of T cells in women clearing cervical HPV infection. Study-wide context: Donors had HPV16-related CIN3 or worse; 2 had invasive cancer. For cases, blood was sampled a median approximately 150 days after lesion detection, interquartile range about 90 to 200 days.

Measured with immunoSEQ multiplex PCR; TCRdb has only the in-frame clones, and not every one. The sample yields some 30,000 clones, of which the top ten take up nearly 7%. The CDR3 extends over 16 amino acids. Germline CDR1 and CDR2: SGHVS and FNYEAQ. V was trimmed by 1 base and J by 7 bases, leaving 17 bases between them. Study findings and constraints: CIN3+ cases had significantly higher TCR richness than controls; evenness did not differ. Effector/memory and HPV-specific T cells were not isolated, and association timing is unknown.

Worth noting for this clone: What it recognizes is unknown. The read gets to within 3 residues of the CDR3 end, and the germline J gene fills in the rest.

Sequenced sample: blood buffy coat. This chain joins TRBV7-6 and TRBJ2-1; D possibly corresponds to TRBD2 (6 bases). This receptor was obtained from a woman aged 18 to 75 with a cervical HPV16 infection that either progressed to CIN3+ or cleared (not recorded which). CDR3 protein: CASSLVAGTPRNEQFF. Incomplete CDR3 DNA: TGTGCCAGCAGCTTAGTGGCGGGAACCCCAAGGAATGAG.